The rows below give T cell receptor beta chains drawn from one sample of a study of blood T cell repertoires in COVID-19. Clones were sequenced by immunoSEQ multiplex PCR, and TCRdb holds only the in-frame ones, with some missing. The top ten clones hold about 8.6% of a sample with about 280,000 clones, nearly 90% of them seen once. Sequenced: peripheral blood. The receptor set was obtained from a man younger than 35 with active or convalescent COVID-19. The CDR3 runs from the conserved cysteine through the conserved F or W. A D gene is named only where the DNA matches it firmly. Rows give clone size only sometimes, using once, few, many, or a class for an expanded clone.

v_call,d_call,j_call,clone_size,cdr3_nt,cdr3_aa
TRBV9,TRBD1,TRBJ1-2,few,TGTGCCAGCAGCGGACAGGGAACGGAGGGCTACACCTTC,CASSGQGTEGYTF
TRBV7-9,TRBD1,TRBJ2-1,once,TGTGCCAGCAGCTTACCGAACAGGGGCAATGAGCAGTTCTTC,CASSLPNRGNEQFF
TRBV4-3,-,TRBJ2-4,once,TGCGCCAGCAGCCAAGAGCAGGGTTCGGGCATTCAGTACTTC,CASSQEQGSGIQYF
TRBV5-4,TRBD1,TRBJ2-3,-,TGTGCCAGCAGAGAGACAGGGGGTTGGACAGATACGCAGTATTTT,CASRETGGWTDTQYF
TRBV5-1,TRBD1,TRBJ1-2,-,TGCGCCAGCAGCTTGTCGGCAGGGGGATATGGCTACACCTTC,CASSLSAGGYGYTF
TRBV19,-,TRBJ1-4,-,TGTGCCAGTAGTATACAGGGGACTAATGAAAAACTGTTTTTT,CASSIQGTNEKLFF
TRBV7-3,-,TRBJ2-3,-,TGTGCCAGCAGCTTATTGGGCAGATCCACAGATACGCAGTATTTT,CASSLLGRSTDTQYF
TRBV10-3,-,TRBJ2-7,-,TGTGCCATCAGTGAGTCGAAAGGACAGATTAGCGAGCAGTACTTC,CAISESKGQISEQYF
TRBV9,-,TRBJ1-6,-,TGTGCCAGCAGCGCCCGCGGTCAGGGGTCGGCTTCACCCCTCCACTTT,CASSARGQGSASPLHF
TRBV7-3,TRBD2,TRBJ2-7,-,TGTGCCAGCAGCTTAGGCGGGGGGACTTACTACGAGCAGTACTTC,CASSLGGGTYYEQYF
TRBV19,-,TRBJ1-6,-,TGTGCCAGTAGTGAGGTCTCCTATAATTCACCCCTCCACTTT,CASSEVSYNSPLHF